The source of this T cell receptor beta chain is a study of control samples from healthy donors and cancer patients (dated by TCRdb to 2020 to 2022). Concerning this clone: Its antigen has not been determined. One end of the junction is discordant with germline, which a read error may explain.

The germline V gene encodes CDR1 SGHDT and CDR2 YYEEEE. From the cysteine up to the phenylalanine, the CDR3 has a length of 15 residues. Kept here is only the CDR3 DNA, which spans 45 bases and is read in frame from base 1. Receptors were amplified or captured by the immunoSEQ multiplex PCR assay. In its TCRdb copy, this immuneACCESS table keeps in-frame sequences only and misses some clones. Where compared with another copy, unresolved V genes explain less than half of these, and the others have no known cause. The sample table records about 96,000 clones; more than 80% of these occur just once. The biggest ten clones account for over 8% of the sample.

The V and J genes are TRBV5-6 and TRBJ1-6, with TRBD1 perhaps the D gene, on 6 matching bases. This TCR came from a young man in good health. The sequencing input was blood. The sequenced DNA: TGTGCCAGCAGCCACAACAGGGTCCGGAATTCACCCTTCCACTTT. Translated, this is CASSHNRVRNSPFHF.